A single sample gave rise to the 22 T cell receptor beta chains below, sequenced in a study of naive and memory T cell subsets. An equimolar mix of two oligonucleotides served as the beta constant-region primer for TRBC1 and TRBC2. TCRdb re-called the UMI-ligation and nested PCR reads through MiXCR, storing one row per CDR3 protein. The sample carries tens of thousands of distinct CDR3 sequences, over 10% recorded once. What was sequenced was central memory CD4+ T cells from blood. These receptors were collected from a human donor in good health.

This clonotype appeared many times. The chain carries TRBV29-1 and TRBJ2-5, with D perhaps TRBD2 (6 bases). There are 13 residues in the CDR3. Trimming cost V 4 bases and J 0 bases, with 9 bases left between them. From germline, CDR1 is SQVTM and CDR2 ANQGSEA. The CDR3 DNA reads TGCAGCGTTGCGGGGACTCACCAAGAGACCCAGTACTTC. Its translation is CSVAGTHQETQYF.

The chain carries TRBV6-1 and TRBJ1-1; D not resolved. Between the trimmed V and J ends, which lost 2 bases and 7 bases, there was a span of 5 bases. Germline-derived CDR1 and CDR2 are MNHNS and SASEGT. The CDR3 length is 11 residues. CDR3 bases: TGTGCCAGCAGTGAATGGGGTGAAGCTTTCTTT. It translates to CASSEWGEAFF.

This clonotype showed up many times. The gene calls are TRBV20-1 and TRBJ2-7, with TRBD1 matching over 11 bases. With V trimmed by 2 bases and J by 2 bases, 5 bases remained unmatched. The CDR3 has 15 amino acids. Germline V gene lookup returns CDR1 DFQATT and CDR2 SNEGSKA (reference sequence). The CDR3 is CSARTPGQGAYEQYF. The CDR3 nucleotides are TGCAGTGCTAGAACACCGGGACAGGGGGCCTACGAGCAGTACTTC.

In its sample, this clonotype was seen a few times. The chain links TRBV3-1 to TRBJ1-2; D gene uncertain. V lost 4 bases and J lost 6, with 15 bases in between. Germline CDR1 LGHDT, CDR2 YNNKEL (reference sequence). The CDR3 runs to 14 residues. CDR3 region: CASSRGWGLNGYTF. The DNA of the CDR3 is TGTGCCAGCAGCCGCGGTTGGGGTTTGAATGGCTACACCTTC.

Ten or more counts support this clonotype. The chain joins TRBV10-3 to TRBJ2-3; 10 nucleotides align to TRBD2. V shed 11 bases, J shed 3 bases, and the junction held 8 bases outside the gene matches. The CDR3 is made up of 14 amino acids. Germline values: CDR1 ENHRY, CDR2 SYGVKD. CDR3 DNA sequence: TGTGCCTCTAGGACTAGCGGACTTACAGATACGCAGTATTTT. This gives the protein CASRTSGLTDTQYF.

V and J are TRBV7-8 and TRBJ2-1, with 11 positions matching TRBD2. Germline CDR1 reads SGHVS; CDR2 reads FQNEAQ. After removal of 5 bases from V and 3 bases from J, the junction contained 6 bases not matched to a gene. The CDR3 runs to 16 residues. The DNA for the CDR3 is TGTGCCAGCAGCCGTGCTAGCGGGAGGTTCTACAATGAGCAGTTCTTC. Amino acids: CASSRASGRFYNEQFF.

This clonotype turned up a few times. The gene calls are TRBV20-1 and TRBJ2-3, with 13 bases identical to TRBD2. V was pared by 5 bases and J by 4 bases, with 3 bases of the junction left unmatched. The CDR3 is made up of 14 amino acids. Germline CDR1 is DFQATT and CDR2 is SNEGSKA (reference sequence). The CDR3 DNA follows: TGCAGTGCTCTTACTAGCGGGAGGGCAGATACGCAGTATTTT. It codes for CSALTSGRADTQYF.

This clonotype showed up many times. This chain joins TRBV3-1 and TRBJ2-2; no firm D call. CDR3 length: 15 residues. V was shortened by 1 base and J by 0 bases, with 6 bases between the two germline ends. CDR1 is LGHDT, CDR2 YNNKEL, per germline (reference sequence). As DNA, the CDR3 is TGTGCCAGCAGCCAAGGTGTCGCGAACACCGGGGAGCTGTTTTTT. Protein sequence: CASSQGVANTGELFF.

The J gene is TRBJ2-6, the V gene TRBV4-1; 9 positions match TRBD1. The CDR3 length is 18 residues. The V segment lost 5 bases and the J segment 0 bases; nucleotides outside the gene matches: 8. The germline CDR1 and CDR2 sequences are MGHRA and YSYEKL. The CDR3 loop reads CASSRQGERPSGANVLTF. The CDR3 DNA is TGCGCCAGCAGCAGACAGGGGGAACGCCCCTCTGGGGCCAACGTCCTGACTTTC.

This clonotype was counted at least ten times. The V gene is TRBV30, the J gene TRBJ2-1; 9 nucleotides match TRBD1. V shed 0 bases and J 9 bases; nucleotides not matched to a gene: 12. The CDR3 is 16 amino acids. In germline, CDR1 is GTSNPN, CDR2 SVGIG (reference sequence). The CDR3 DNA is TGTGCCTGGAGTGTTGACCGGGACAGGGCGCGCGGTGAGCAGTTCTTC. Amino acid sequence: CAWSVDRDRARGEQFF.

This clonotype was seen ten or more times. The chain joins TRBV5-1 to TRBJ2-3; TRBD2 aligns across 10 bases. The germline gives CDR1 SGHRS, CDR2 YFSETQ. The V and J ends lost 3 bases and 5 bases, in that order; junction bases with no gene match: 9. The CDR3 is 16 residues long. The chain's CDR3 is CASSSWTSGRLDTQYF. CDR3 bases: TGCGCCAGCAGCTCCTGGACTAGCGGAAGATTAGATACGCAGTATTTT.

Ten or more counts support this clonotype. The rearrangement uses TRBV5-5 and TRBJ2-1; D not certain. Trimming left V 0 bases short and J 6 bases short, with 13 bases between. This CDR3 has 15 amino acids. CDR1 and CDR2 (germline): SGHKS, YYEKEE (reference sequence). The CDR3 loop reads CASSLAGWRINEQFF. For the CDR3, the DNA is TGTGCCAGCAGCTTGGCCGGATGGAGAATCAATGAGCAGTTCTTC.

This clonotype was seen many times. The chain links TRBV29-1 to TRBJ2-1; tentatively, D is TRBD2 (5 bases). Germline CDR1 and CDR2: SQVTM and ANQGSEA. This CDR3 is built from 15 residues. CDR3 DNA sequence: TGCACGACGAGTGAGGGAGTGGTAACCTACAATGAGCAGTTCTTC. The encoded protein is CTTSEGVVTYNEQFF.

This clonotype has a handful of counts. V gene TRBV6-1 combines with J gene TRBJ2-2; D remains ambiguous. V was pared by 5 bases and J by 0 bases, with 10 bases between. The CDR3 covers 15 residues. Germline assignment: CDR1 MNHNS and CDR2 SASEGT. CDR3 bases: TGTGCCAGCAGTCCCGCGCCAGCGAACACCGGGGAGCTGTTTTTT. Protein product: CASSPAPANTGELFF.

This clonotype turned up a few times. V gene TRBV5-4 combines with J gene TRBJ2-7; either TRBD1 or TRBD2 may fit D (5 bases each). CDR1 and CDR2 (germline): SGHNT, YYREEE (reference sequence). Trimming took 4 bases from V and 3 from J, leaving 11 bases between them. The CDR3 consists of 13 residues. CDR3 nucleotides: TGTGCCAGCAGCCGGGACGGAATCTACGAGCAGTACTTC. Translated: CASSRDGIYEQYF. Full variable domain (rest looked up from reference TRBV5-4 and TRBJ2-7): ETGVTQSPTHLIKTRGQQVTLRCSSQSGHNTVSWYQQALGQGPQFIFQYYREEENGRGNFPPRFSGLQFPNYSSELNVNALELDDSALYLCASSRDGIYEQYFGPGTRLTVT.

The chain links TRBV29-1 to TRBJ2-4; the match to TRBD2 covers 7 bases. The CDR3 totals 14 residues. Per the germline V gene, CDR1 is SQVTM and CDR2 is ANQGSEA. Trimming removed 2 bases from V and 9 bases from J; junction bases left unmatched: 10. This CDR3 reads CSVEMGLFSSIQYF. The CDR3 nucleotides read TGCAGCGTTGAAATGGGACTATTCAGCAGCATTCAGTACTTC.

Many counts were recorded for this clonotype. The gene calls are TRBV7-9 and TRBJ2-3; D ambiguous. CDR1 is SEHNR, CDR2 FQNEAQ, per germline (reference sequence). The V gene lost 5 bases and the J gene lost 2 bases, with 11 bases spanning the gap. CDR3 length equals 14 residues. The CDR3 DNA reads TGTGCCAGCAGCCCCCGACTCAACACAGATACGCAGTATTTT. It specifies CASSPRLNTDTQYF.

CDR3 protein: CSAKPIQGADYGYTF. CDR3 nucleotide sequence: TGCAGTGCTAAACCTATACAGGGGGCAGACTATGGCTACACCTTC. This sequence joins TRBV20-1 and TRBJ1-2; the match to TRBD1 covers 9 bases. The germline gives CDR1 DFQATT, CDR2 SNEGSKA (reference sequence). The ends lost 4 bases at V and 3 bases at J; junction bases unmatched: 9. CDR3 length: 15 residues.

The rearrangement links TRBV6-1 to TRBJ1-3; D remains unclear. The length of the CDR3 is 17 residues. The V end was cut by 6 bases, the J end by 0 bases, with 18 bases between. Germline-derived CDR1 and CDR2 are MNHNS and SASEGT. CDR3 in amino acids: CASRGSATGNSGNTIYF. The CDR3 DNA sequence: TGTGCCAGCAGAGGATCCGCAACGGGAAACTCTGGAAACACCATATATTTT.

This clonotype has at least ten counts. The chain uses TRBV2 and TRBJ1-1, with unresolved D. Trimming took off 2 bases at V and 4 bases at J, with 8 bases between the two ends. Germline V lookup: CDR1 SNHLY, CDR2 FYNNEI. This CDR3 is 13 amino acids long. For the CDR3, the DNA is TGTGCCAGCAGTGAAAGGGAGGGCACTGAAGCTTTCTTT. Its translation: CASSEREGTEAFF.

As regards this clonotype: A much larger clone differs from this one at a single base, so this may be a read error. This chain connects TRBV6-2 or TRBV6-3 to TRBJ1-1, with a tentative D call TRBD1 (5 bases). Trimming removed 2 bases from V and 10 bases from J, with 14 bases in between. The CDR3 is 13 residues long. From germline, CDR1 is MNHEY and CDR2 SVGEGT. The DNA for the CDR3 is TGTGCCAGCAGTTACGACCAGGGTAATGGAGCTTTCTTT. Translated: CASSYDQGNGAFF.

The chain couples TRBV7-2 to TRBJ2-3; tentative D call: TRBD2 (6 bases). The CDR3 has 13 residues. Trimming pared 5 bases from V and 6 bases from J, leaving 12 bases between. The germline CDR1 and CDR2 sequences are SGHTA and FQGNSA. The CDR3 DNA follows: TGTGCCAGCAGCAGACTAGTACTGGATACGCAGTATTTT. Translated: CASSRLVLDTQYF.